A single sample is the source of the 8 T cell receptor beta chains below, sequenced in a study of technical replicates of blood from a few donors. Repertoires were generated with immunoSEQ multiplex PCR, while TCRdb's copy carries only in-frame clones and drops some. The table records about 83,000 clones, roughly nine tenths of them present only once. Sequenced: T cells isolated from PBMCs. The receptor source for this set is a human donor in good health.

The CDR3 sequence is CASSRDREDTGELFF. The CDR3 region has the DNA TGCGCCAGCAGTCGCGACAGGGAAGACACCGGGGAGCTGTTTTTT. The gene calls are TRBV5-1 and TRBJ2-2; 7 positions agree with TRBD1. J lost 3 bases, V lost 5 bases, and 7 bases had no gene match. Germline-derived CDR1 and CDR2 are SGHRS and YFSETQ. The CDR3 consists of 15 residues.

The genes are TRBV6-5 and TRBJ1-2; no firm D call. The CDR3 consists of 13 residues. From germline, CDR1 is MNHEY and CDR2 SVGAGI. V was pared by 0 bases and J by 7 bases, with 9 bases between. The CDR3, as DNA: TGTGCCAGCAGTTACTCGCACGGGTTTGGCTACACCTTC. This sequence encodes CASSYSHGFGYTF.

V gene TRBV15 combines with J gene TRBJ2-6; D is perhaps TRBD2 (7 bases). CDR1 is LNHNV and CDR2 is YYDKDF in the germline V gene (reference sequence). The ends were cut back, 1 base at V and 0 bases at J, with 10 bases in the middle. This CDR3 spans 17 amino acids. CDR3 in amino acids: CATSRGGGDSGANVLTF. CDR3 sequence (DNA): TGTGCCACCAGCAGAGGAGGGGGGGACTCTGGGGCCAACGTCCTGACTTTC.

The genes are TRBV6-5 and TRBJ1-5; D perhaps matches TRBD1 (5 bases). Trimming stripped 5 bases from V and 2 bases from J, with 13 bases between. In germline, CDR1 is MNHEY, CDR2 SVGAGI. The CDR3 covers 15 residues. CDR3 sequence reads: CASSPGGAGNQPQHF. The CDR3 nucleotides are TGTGCCAGCAGTCCCGGGGGAGCGGGCAATCAGCCCCAGCATTTT.

As for this clone: Other DNA sequences in this sample translate to the same CDR3. The chain carries TRBV9 and TRBJ2-3; the D is unclear. Germline-derived CDR1 and CDR2 are SGDLS and YYNGEE. Trimming left V 0 bases short and J 0 bases short, with 5 bases between. The CDR3 length is 14 residues. The CDR3 sequence is CASSVVPSTDTQYF. CDR3 in DNA: TGTGCCAGCAGCGTAGTCCCTAGCACAGATACGCAGTATTTT. The whole variable domain, filled in from reference TRBV9 and TRBJ2-3, reads DSGVTQTPKHLITATGQRVTLRCSPRSGDLSVYWYQQSLDQGLQFLIQYYNGEERAKGNILERFSAQQFPDLHSELNLSSLELGDSALYFCASSVVPSTDTQYFGPGTRLTVL.

The J gene is TRBJ2-2, the V gene TRBV9; D uncertain. The CDR3 length is 15 residues. V was trimmed by 4 bases and J by 6 bases, leaving 16 bases between them. In germline, CDR1 is SGDLS, CDR2 YYNGEE. CDR3 coding DNA: TGTGCCAGCAGCCACAATAACATAGCCCCCGGGGAGCTGTTTTTT. It encodes CASSHNNIAPGELFF.

In its sample, this clone was seen once. The chain is built from TRBV25-1 and TRBJ2-3; 8 nucleotides line up with TRBD2. This CDR3 contains 15 residues. Trimming took 1 base from V and 6 from J; bases not matched to a gene: 6. CDR1 is MGHDK, CDR2 SYGVNS, per germline. The CDR3 sequence: CASSEWTSKKDTQYF. CDR3 DNA: TGTGCCAGCAGTGAATGGACTAGCAAGAAGGATACGCAGTATTTT.

This sequence joins TRBV6-5 and TRBJ2-7, with unresolved D. The germline V and J ends were trimmed by 0 bases and 2 bases, with 14 bases remaining between them. The CDR3 covers 16 residues. Germline V gene lookup returns CDR1 MNHEY and CDR2 SVGAGI. As DNA, the CDR3 is TGTGCCAGCAGTTACTCGTCTCCAGCGACGGCCTACGAGCAGTACTTC. This sequence encodes CASSYSSPATAYEQYF.